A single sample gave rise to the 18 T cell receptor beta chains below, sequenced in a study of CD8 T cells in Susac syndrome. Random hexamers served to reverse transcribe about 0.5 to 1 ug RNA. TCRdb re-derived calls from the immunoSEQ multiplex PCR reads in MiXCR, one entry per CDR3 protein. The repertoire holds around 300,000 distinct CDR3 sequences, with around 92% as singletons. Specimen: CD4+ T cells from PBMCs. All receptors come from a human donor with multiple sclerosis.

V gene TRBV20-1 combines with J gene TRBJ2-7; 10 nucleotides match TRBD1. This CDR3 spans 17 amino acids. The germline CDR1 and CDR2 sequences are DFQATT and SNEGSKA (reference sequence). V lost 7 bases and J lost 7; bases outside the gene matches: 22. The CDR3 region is CSVPWNGQGQGSKEQYF. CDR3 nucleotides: TGCAGTGTTCCCTGGAACGGCCAGGGACAGGGGTCGAAAGAGCAGTACTTC.

The CDR3 DNA reads as TGTGCCTGGAGCGCCGACAGGTACTACGAGCAGTACTTC. Translation gives CAWSADRYYEQYF. This rearrangement joins TRBV30 to TRBJ2-7; TRBD1 is a possible D gene (6 bases). CDR3 size: 13 residues. In germline, CDR1 is GTSNPN, CDR2 SVGIG (reference sequence). With 3 bases removed from V and 3 bases from J, the gap between germline ends came to 12 bases.

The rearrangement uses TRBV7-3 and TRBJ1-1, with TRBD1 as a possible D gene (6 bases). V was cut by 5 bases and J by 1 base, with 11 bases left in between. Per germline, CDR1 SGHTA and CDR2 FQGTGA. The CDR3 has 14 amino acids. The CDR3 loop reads CASSATGKNTEAFF. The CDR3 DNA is TGTGCCAGCAGCGCAACAGGGAAGAACACTGAAGCTTTCTTT.

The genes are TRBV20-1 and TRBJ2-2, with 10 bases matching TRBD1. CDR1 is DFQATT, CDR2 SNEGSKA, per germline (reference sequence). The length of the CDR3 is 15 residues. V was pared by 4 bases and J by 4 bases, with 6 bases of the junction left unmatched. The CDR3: CSATTGTGVTGELFF. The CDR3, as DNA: TGCAGTGCTACCACCGGGACAGGGGTCACCGGGGAGCTGTTTTTT.

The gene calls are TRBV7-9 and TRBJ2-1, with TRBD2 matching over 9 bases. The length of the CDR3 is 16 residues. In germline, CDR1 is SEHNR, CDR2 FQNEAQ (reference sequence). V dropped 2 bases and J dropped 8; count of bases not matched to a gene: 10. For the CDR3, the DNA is TGTGCCAGCAGCTTAATGGGGACTAGCAGGGGGGATGAGCAGTTCTTC. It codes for CASSLMGTSRGDEQFF.

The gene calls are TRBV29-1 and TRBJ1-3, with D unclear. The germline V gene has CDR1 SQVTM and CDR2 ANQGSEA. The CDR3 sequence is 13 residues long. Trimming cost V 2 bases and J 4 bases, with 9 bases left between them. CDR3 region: CSVEREGGNTIYF. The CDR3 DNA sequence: TGCAGCGTTGAAAGGGAGGGAGGAAACACCATATATTTT.

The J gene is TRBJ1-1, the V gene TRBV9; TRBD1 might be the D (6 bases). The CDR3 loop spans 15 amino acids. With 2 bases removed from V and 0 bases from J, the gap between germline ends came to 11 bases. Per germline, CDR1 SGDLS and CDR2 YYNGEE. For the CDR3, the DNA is TGTGCCAGCAGCGTGTTGGACAGCATGAACACTGAAGCTTTCTTT. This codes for CASSVLDSMNTEAFF.

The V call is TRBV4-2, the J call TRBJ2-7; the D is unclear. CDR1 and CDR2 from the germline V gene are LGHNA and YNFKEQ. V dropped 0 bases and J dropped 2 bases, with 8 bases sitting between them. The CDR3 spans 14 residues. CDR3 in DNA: TGTGCCAGCAGCCAAGAGAGGAATGCCTACGAGCAGTACTTC. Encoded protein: CASSQERNAYEQYF.

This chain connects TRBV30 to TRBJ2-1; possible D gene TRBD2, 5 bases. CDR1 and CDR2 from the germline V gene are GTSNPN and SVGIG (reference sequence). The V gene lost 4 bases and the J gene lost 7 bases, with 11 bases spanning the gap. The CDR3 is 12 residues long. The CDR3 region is CAWKGTGNEQFF. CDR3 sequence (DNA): TGTGCCTGGAAGGGCACGGGGAATGAGCAGTTCTTC. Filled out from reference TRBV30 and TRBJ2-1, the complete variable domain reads SQTIHQWPATLVQPVGSPLSLECTVEGTSNPNLYWYRQAAGRGLQLLFYSVGIGQISSEVPQNLSASRPQDRQFILSSKKLLLSDSGFYLCAWKGTGNEQFFGPGTRLTVL.

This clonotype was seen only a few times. CDR3 in amino acids: CASSPGSGGYTF. The DNA of the CDR3 is TGTGCCAGCTCACCAGGGTCAGGCGGCTACACCTTC. The chain couples TRBV18 to TRBJ1-2; D is unresolved. The CDR3 extends over 12 amino acids. CDR1 KGHSH and CDR2 LQKENI come from the germline V gene. Deletions cut 2 bases from V and 8 bases from J, with 9 bases between.

CDR3 protein: CATSDSRQVAYEQYF. DNA of the CDR3: TGTGCCACCAGTGATTCCCGACAGGTAGCCTACGAGCAGTACTTC. This chain joins TRBV24-1 and TRBJ2-7, with D possibly matching TRBD1 (6 bases). The germline CDR1 and CDR2 sequences are KGHDR and SFDVKD. The germline V and J ends were trimmed by 2 bases and 2 bases, with 12 bases remaining between them. The CDR3 runs to 15 residues.

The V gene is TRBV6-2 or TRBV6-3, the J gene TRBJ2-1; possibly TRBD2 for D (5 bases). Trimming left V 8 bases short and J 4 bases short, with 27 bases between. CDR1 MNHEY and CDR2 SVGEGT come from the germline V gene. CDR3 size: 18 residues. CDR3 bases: TGTGCCAGCCGTCCCCTAGCCACAAATTGGGCCGGATACAATGAGCAGTTCTTC. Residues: CASRPLATNWAGYNEQFF.

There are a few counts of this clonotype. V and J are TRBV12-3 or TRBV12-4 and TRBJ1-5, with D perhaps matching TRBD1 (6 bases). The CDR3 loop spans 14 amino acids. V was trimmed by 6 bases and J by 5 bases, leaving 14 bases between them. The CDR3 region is CASSPTGRYQPQHF. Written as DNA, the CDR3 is TGTGCCAGCAGCCCTACAGGGCGATATCAGCCCCAGCATTTT.

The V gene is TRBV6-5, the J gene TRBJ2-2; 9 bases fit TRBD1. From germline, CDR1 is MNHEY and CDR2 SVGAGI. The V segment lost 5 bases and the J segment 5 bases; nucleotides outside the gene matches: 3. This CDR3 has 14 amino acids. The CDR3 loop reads CASSHDRGTGELFF. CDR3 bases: TGTGCCAGCAGTCACGACAGGGGGACCGGGGAGCTGTTTTTT.

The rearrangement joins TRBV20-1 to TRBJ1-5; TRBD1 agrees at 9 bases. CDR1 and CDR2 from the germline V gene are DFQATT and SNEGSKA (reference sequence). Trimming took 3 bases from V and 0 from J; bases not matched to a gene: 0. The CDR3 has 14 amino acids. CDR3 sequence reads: CSARDRGSNQPQHF. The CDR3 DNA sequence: TGCAGTGCTAGGGACAGGGGTAGCAATCAGCCCCAGCATTTT.

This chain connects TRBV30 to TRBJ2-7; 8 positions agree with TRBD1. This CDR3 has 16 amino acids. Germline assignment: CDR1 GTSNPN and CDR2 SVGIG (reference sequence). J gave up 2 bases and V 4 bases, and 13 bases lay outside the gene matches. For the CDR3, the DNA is TGTGCCTGGACACCCTGGGCCGGGGACAGGCCCTACGAGCAGTACTTC. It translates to CAWTPWAGDRPYEQYF.

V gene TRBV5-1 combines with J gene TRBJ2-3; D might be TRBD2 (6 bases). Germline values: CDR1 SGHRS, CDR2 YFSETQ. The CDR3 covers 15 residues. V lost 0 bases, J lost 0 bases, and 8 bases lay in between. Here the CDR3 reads CASSLAGTSTDTQYF. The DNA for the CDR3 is TGCGCCAGCAGCTTGGCGGGGACTAGCACAGATACGCAGTATTTT.

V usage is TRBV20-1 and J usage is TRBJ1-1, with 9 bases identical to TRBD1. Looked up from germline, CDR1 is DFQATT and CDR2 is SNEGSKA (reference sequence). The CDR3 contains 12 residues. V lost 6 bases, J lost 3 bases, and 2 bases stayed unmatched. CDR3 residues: CSARTGDTEAFF. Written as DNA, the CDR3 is TGCAGTGCCCGGACAGGGGACACTGAAGCTTTCTTT.